This is a list of T cell receptor beta chains from one sample in a study of response to subunit inactivated influenza vaccine. MiXCR, applied by TCRdb to the RT-PCR reads, yields one record per CDR3 protein. The table lists about 520,000 distinct CDR3 sequences, less than 7.5% of them singletons. The sequencing used PBMCs from blood, collected less than 25 months after vaccination. Receptor source: a man aged 45 to 70 who received an inactivated influenza vaccine. Both conserved end residues are part of each CDR3. D genes are given only for firm matches. Expanded clones are given a class, and other clones once, few, many or no size at all.

CDR3aa: CASKSSGGRGGASYNEQFF; CDR3nt: TGTGCCAGTAAATCATCCGGGGGTCGGGGGGGAGCCTCCTACAATGAGCAGTTCTTC; v_gene: TRBV9; abundance: NA; d_gene: TRBD2; j_gene: TRBJ2-1
CDR3aa: CASRRGQETQYF; CDR3nt: TGTGCCAGCAGACGAGGGCAAGAGACCCAGTACTTC; v_gene: TRBV27; abundance: NA; d_gene: NA; j_gene: TRBJ2-5
CDR3aa: CSARHSGTGTDTQYF; CDR3nt: TGCAGTGCTAGACATAGCGGGACCGGCACAGATACGCAGTATTTT; v_gene: TRBV20-1; abundance: NA; d_gene: TRBD2; j_gene: TRBJ2-3
CDR3aa: CATSRDLGTYEQYF; CDR3nt: TGTGCCACCAGCAGAGATTTGGGGACCTACGAGCAGTACTTC; v_gene: TRBV15; abundance: NA; d_gene: NA; j_gene: TRBJ2-7
CDR3aa: CASSLTLAGVNEQFF; CDR3nt: TGTGCCAGCAGCTTAACACTAGCGGGAGTGAATGAGCAGTTCTTC; v_gene: TRBV7-3; abundance: many; d_gene: TRBD2; j_gene: TRBJ2-1
CDR3aa: CSACSGVGETQYF; CDR3nt: TGCAGTGCGTGTTCCGGGGTTGGAGAGACCCAGTACTTC; v_gene: TRBV20-1; abundance: NA; d_gene: NA; j_gene: TRBJ2-5
CDR3aa: CASSPSGSGIGNEQFF; CDR3nt: TGTGCCAGCTCACCCTCCGGTAGCGGGATTGGGAATGAGCAGTTCTTC; v_gene: TRBV18; abundance: NA; d_gene: TRBD2; j_gene: TRBJ2-1
CDR3aa: CASSLGWVDRDSPLHF; CDR3nt: TGCGCCAGCAGCTTGGGTTGGGTCGACAGGGATTCACCCCTCCACTTT; v_gene: TRBV5-1; abundance: many; d_gene: TRBD1; j_gene: TRBJ1-6
CDR3aa: CATSRGAGGYEQFF; CDR3nt: TGTGCCACCAGCAGAGGGGCAGGGGGTTATGAGCAGTTCTTC; v_gene: TRBV15; abundance: NA; d_gene: TRBD1; j_gene: TRBJ2-1
CDR3aa: CASSLDGGTVSGNTIYF; CDR3nt: TGTGCCAGCAGCTTAGACGGCGGGACAGTCTCTGGAAACACCATATATTTT; v_gene: TRBV11-2; abundance: few; d_gene: TRBD1; j_gene: TRBJ1-3
CDR3aa: CASSSRDRGSLTEAFF; CDR3nt: TGTGCCAGCAGCTCCCGCGACAGGGGAAGTCTCACTGAAGCTTTCTTT; v_gene: TRBV11-2; abundance: few; d_gene: TRBD1; j_gene: TRBJ1-1
CDR3aa: CASSSGVRETQYF; CDR3nt: TGTGCCAGCAGCTCAGGGGTTCGAGAGACCCAGTACTTC; v_gene: TRBV7-2; abundance: NA; d_gene: NA; j_gene: TRBJ2-5
CDR3aa: CSALDRVGETQYF; CDR3nt: TGCAGTGCCCTGGACAGGGTGGGGGAGACCCAGTACTTC; v_gene: TRBV20-1; abundance: many; d_gene: TRBD1; j_gene: TRBJ2-5
CDR3aa: CASSLGGNSNQPQHF; CDR3nt: TGTGCCAGCAGTTTAGGCGGCAATAGCAATCAGCCCCAGCATTTT; v_gene: TRBV28; abundance: many; d_gene: NA; j_gene: TRBJ1-5
CDR3aa: CASSLVHGEETQYF; CDR3nt: TGTGCCAGCAGTCTCGTACACGGGGAAGAGACCCAGTACTTC; v_gene: TRBV27; abundance: NA; d_gene: NA; j_gene: TRBJ2-5
CDR3aa: CASSYPISGQGAGRVYEQYF; CDR3nt: TGTGCCAGCAGTTACCCGATCTCGGGACAGGGGGCTGGACGGGTCTACGAGCAGTACTTC; v_gene: TRBV6-2/TRBV6-3; abundance: NA; d_gene: TRBD1; j_gene: TRBJ2-7
CDR3aa: CASSWTGGEAFF; CDR3nt: TGTGCCAGCAGTTGGACAGGGGGCGAAGCTTTCTTT; v_gene: TRBV12-3/TRBV12-4; abundance: many; d_gene: TRBD1; j_gene: TRBJ1-1
CDR3aa: CASSLLGDPYTDTQYF; CDR3nt: TGTGCCAGCAGCTTACTGGGGGACCCCTATACAGATACGCAGTATTTT; v_gene: TRBV7-9; abundance: many; d_gene: NA; j_gene: TRBJ2-3
CDR3aa: CASSQGGGRGANSPLHF; CDR3nt: TGTGCCAGCAGCCAAGGAGGGGGCCGGGGAGCAAATTCACCCCTCCACTTT; v_gene: TRBV4-2; abundance: NA; d_gene: TRBD1; j_gene: TRBJ1-6
CDR3aa: CSVGRGNTEAFF; CDR3nt: TGCAGCGTTGGCAGGGGGAACACTGAAGCTTTCTTT; v_gene: TRBV29-1; abundance: many; d_gene: NA; j_gene: TRBJ1-1
CDR3aa: CASSLQPGELFF; CDR3nt: TGTGCCAGCAGTTTACAACCCGGGGAGCTGTTTTTT; v_gene: TRBV12-3/TRBV12-4; abundance: NA; d_gene: NA; j_gene: TRBJ2-2
CDR3aa: CASSPSDGPSSEAFF; CDR3nt: TGTGCCAGCTCACCCTCAGACGGACCCTCCTCTGAAGCTTTCTTT; v_gene: TRBV18; abundance: few; d_gene: NA; j_gene: TRBJ1-1
CDR3aa: CASRETSMAYEQYF; CDR3nt: TGTGCCAGCAGGGAGACTAGTATGGCATACGAGCAGTACTTC; v_gene: TRBV2; abundance: NA; d_gene: NA; j_gene: TRBJ2-7
CDR3aa: CASSDGYGYTF; CDR3nt: TGTGCCTCGTCGGACGGCTATGGCTACACCTTC; v_gene: TRBV11-2; abundance: many; d_gene: NA; j_gene: TRBJ1-2
CDR3aa: CASSQVPAAPLHF; CDR3nt: TGTGCCAGCAGCCAAGTTCCAGCTGCACCCCTCCACTTT; v_gene: TRBV3-1; abundance: many; d_gene: NA; j_gene: TRBJ1-6
CDR3aa: CASSFTGAPSGNTIYF; CDR3nt: TGTGCCAGCAGCTTTACAGGGGCTCCCTCTGGAAACACCATATATTTT; v_gene: TRBV2; abundance: few; d_gene: TRBD1; j_gene: TRBJ1-3
CDR3aa: CASSLKLGNTGELFF; CDR3nt: TGTGCCAGCAGCTTAAAACTAGGGAACACCGGGGAGCTGTTTTTT; v_gene: TRBV7-3; abundance: NA; d_gene: NA; j_gene: TRBJ2-2
CDR3aa: CSAIYQTEAFF; CDR3nt: TGCAGTGCTATATATCAGACTGAAGCTTTCTTT; v_gene: TRBV20-1; abundance: NA; d_gene: NA; j_gene: TRBJ1-1
CDR3aa: CSARGLPAGGYTF; CDR3nt: TGCAGTGCTAGAGGGCTCCCAGCTGGAGGCTACACCTTC; v_gene: TRBV20-1; abundance: few; d_gene: NA; j_gene: TRBJ1-2
CDR3aa: CAWRRGEGTQYF; CDR3nt: TGTGCCTGGAGAAGGGGGGAGGGTACGCAGTATTTT; v_gene: TRBV30; abundance: few; d_gene: NA; j_gene: TRBJ2-3
CDR3aa: CASSQEHFGGTNYGYTF; CDR3nt: TGCGCCAGCAGCCAAGAACATTTCGGAGGAACTAACTATGGCTACACCTTC; v_gene: TRBV4-3; abundance: few; d_gene: NA; j_gene: TRBJ1-2
CDR3aa: CARSRGEADTQYF; CDR3nt: TGTGCCAGGTCAAGGGGGGAGGCAGATACGCAGTATTTT; v_gene: TRBV7-9; abundance: many; d_gene: NA; j_gene: TRBJ2-3
CDR3aa: CASSLAGLEQYF; CDR3nt: TGTGCCAGCAGCTTGGCTGGTTTGGAGCAGTACTTC; v_gene: TRBV7-2; abundance: few; d_gene: NA; j_gene: TRBJ2-7
CDR3aa: CASSYGGFDHNEQFF; CDR3nt: TGTGCCAGCAGTTACGGCGGGTTCGACCACAATGAGCAGTTCTTC; v_gene: TRBV6-2/TRBV6-3; abundance: NA; d_gene: NA; j_gene: TRBJ2-1
CDR3aa: CASSHMDRLRGEQFF; CDR3nt: TGTGCCAGCAGCCATATGGACAGACTGAGGGGAGAGCAGTTCTTC; v_gene: TRBV14; abundance: many; d_gene: NA; j_gene: TRBJ2-1
CDR3aa: CASSHQQGIQPQHF; CDR3nt: TGCGCCAGCAGCCACCAACAGGGGATTCAGCCCCAGCATTTT; v_gene: TRBV4-1; abundance: many; d_gene: TRBD1; j_gene: TRBJ1-5
CDR3aa: CASTGNLEPQHF; CDR3nt: TGTGCCAGCACCGGGAATTTGGAGCCCCAGCATTTT; v_gene: TRBV12-3/TRBV12-4; abundance: NA; d_gene: NA; j_gene: TRBJ1-5
CDR3aa: CAWSQGPATNEKLFF; CDR3nt: TGTGCCTGGAGCCAGGGCCCTGCAACTAATGAAAAACTGTTTTTT; v_gene: TRBV30; abundance: few; d_gene: NA; j_gene: TRBJ1-4
CDR3aa: CSARYGSTAHNEQFF; CDR3nt: TGCAGTGCTAGATATGGGTCAACCGCCCACAATGAGCAGTTCTTC; v_gene: TRBV20-1; abundance: few; d_gene: NA; j_gene: TRBJ2-1
CDR3aa: CAISDPLINPAYEQYF; CDR3nt: TGTGCCATCAGTGACCCCCTCATCAACCCGGCCTACGAGCAGTACTTC; v_gene: TRBV10-3; abundance: many; d_gene: NA; j_gene: TRBJ2-7
CDR3aa: CSARDGQGINIQYF; CDR3nt: TGCAGTGCTAGAGATGGACAGGGAATAAACATTCAGTACTTC; v_gene: TRBV20-1; abundance: many; d_gene: TRBD1; j_gene: TRBJ2-4
CDR3aa: CASSEYFLLLAGGSYNEQFF; CDR3nt: TGTGCCAGCAGTGAATATTTCTTATTACTAGCGGGAGGCTCCTACAATGAGCAGTTCTTC; v_gene: TRBV2; abundance: NA; d_gene: TRBD2; j_gene: TRBJ2-1
CDR3aa: CASSLPIQQGGYTGATNEKLFF; CDR3nt: TGTGCCAGCAGCCTCCCAATCCAGCAGGGAGGGTATACTGGGGCAACTAATGAAAAACTGTTTTTT; v_gene: TRBV3-1; abundance: few; d_gene: NA; j_gene: TRBJ1-4
CDR3aa: CASSFGTRTDTQYF; CDR3nt: TGTGCCAGCAGCTTTGGGACCCGCACAGATACGCAGTATTTT; v_gene: TRBV5-5; abundance: few; d_gene: NA; j_gene: TRBJ2-3